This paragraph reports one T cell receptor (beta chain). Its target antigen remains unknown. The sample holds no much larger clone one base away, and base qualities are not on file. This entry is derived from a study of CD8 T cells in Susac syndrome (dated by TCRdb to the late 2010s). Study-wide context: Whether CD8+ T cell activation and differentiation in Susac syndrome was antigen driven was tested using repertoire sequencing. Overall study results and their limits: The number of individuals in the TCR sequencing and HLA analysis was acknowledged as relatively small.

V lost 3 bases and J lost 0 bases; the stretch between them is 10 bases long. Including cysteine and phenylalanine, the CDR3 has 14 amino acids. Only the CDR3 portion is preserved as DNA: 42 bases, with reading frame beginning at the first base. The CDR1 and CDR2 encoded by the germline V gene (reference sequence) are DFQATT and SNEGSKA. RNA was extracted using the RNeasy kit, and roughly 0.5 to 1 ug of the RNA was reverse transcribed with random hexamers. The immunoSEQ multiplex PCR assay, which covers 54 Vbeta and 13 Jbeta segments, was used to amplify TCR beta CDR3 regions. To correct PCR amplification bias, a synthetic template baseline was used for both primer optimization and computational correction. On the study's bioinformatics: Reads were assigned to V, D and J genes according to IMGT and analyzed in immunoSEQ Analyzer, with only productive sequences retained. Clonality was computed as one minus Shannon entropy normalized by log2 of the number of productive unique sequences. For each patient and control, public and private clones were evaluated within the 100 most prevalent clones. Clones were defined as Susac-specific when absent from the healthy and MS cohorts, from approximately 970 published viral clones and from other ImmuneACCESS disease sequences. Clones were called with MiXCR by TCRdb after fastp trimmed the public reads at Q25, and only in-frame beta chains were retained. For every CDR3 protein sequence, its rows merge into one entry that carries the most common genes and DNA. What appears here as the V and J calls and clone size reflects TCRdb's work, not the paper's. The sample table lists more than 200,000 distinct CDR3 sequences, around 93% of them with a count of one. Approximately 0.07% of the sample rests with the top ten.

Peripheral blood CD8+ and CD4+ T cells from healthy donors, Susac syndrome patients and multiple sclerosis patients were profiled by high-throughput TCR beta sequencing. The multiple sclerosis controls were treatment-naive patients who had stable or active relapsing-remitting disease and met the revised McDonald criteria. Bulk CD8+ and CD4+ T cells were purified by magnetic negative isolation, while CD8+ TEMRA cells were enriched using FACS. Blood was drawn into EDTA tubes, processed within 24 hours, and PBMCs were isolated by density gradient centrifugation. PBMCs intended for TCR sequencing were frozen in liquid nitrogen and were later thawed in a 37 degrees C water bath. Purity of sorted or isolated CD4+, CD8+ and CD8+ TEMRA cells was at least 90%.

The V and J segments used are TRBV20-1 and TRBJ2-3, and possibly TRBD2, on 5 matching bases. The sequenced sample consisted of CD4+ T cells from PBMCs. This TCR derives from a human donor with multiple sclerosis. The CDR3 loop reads CSASRGTSTDTQYF. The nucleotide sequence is TGCAGTGCTAGCCGGGGAACTAGCACAGATACGCAGTATTTT.